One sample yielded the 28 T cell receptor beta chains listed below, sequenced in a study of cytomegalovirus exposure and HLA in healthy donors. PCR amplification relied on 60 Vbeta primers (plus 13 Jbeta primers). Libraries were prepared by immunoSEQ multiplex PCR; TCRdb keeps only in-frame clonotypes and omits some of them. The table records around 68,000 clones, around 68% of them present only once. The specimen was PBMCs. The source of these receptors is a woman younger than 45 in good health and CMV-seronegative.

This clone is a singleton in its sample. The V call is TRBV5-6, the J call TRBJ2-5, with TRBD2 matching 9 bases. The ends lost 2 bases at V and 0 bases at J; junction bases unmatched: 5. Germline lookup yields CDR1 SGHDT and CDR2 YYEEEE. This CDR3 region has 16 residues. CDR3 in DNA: TGTGCCAGCAGCTTTCGGCGGGGGGGCTACCAAGAGACCCAGTACTTC. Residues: CASSFRRGGYQETQYF.

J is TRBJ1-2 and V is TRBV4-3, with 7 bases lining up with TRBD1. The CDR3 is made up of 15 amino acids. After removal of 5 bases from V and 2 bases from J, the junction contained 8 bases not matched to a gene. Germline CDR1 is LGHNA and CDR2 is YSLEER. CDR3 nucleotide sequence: TGCGCCAGCAGCACCCGAAGGGGGCGAAACTATGGCTACACCTTC. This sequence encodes CASSTRRGRNYGYTF.

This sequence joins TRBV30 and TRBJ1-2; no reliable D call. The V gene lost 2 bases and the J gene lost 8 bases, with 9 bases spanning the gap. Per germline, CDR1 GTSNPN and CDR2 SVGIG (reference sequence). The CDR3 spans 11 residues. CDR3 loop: CAWSPGEGYTF. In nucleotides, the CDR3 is TGTGCCTGGAGTCCCGGGGAGGGCTACACCTTC.

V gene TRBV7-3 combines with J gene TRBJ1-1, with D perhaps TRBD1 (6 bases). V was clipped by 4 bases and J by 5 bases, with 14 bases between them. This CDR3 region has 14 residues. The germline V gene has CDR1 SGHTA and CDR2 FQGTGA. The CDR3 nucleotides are TGTGCCAGCAGCTCACAGGGCGTGAGTACTGAAGCTTTCTTT. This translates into CASSSQGVSTEAFF.

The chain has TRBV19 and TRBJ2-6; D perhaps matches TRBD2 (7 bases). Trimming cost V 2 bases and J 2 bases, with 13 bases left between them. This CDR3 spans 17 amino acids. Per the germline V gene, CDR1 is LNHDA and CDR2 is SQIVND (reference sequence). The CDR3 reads CASSIRRGGAGANVLTF. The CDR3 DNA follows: TGTGCCAGTAGTATAAGGCGAGGGGGGGCTGGGGCCAACGTCCTGACTTTC. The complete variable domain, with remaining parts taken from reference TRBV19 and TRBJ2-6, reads DGGITQSPKYLFRKEGQNVTLSCEQNLNHDAMYWYRQDPGQGLRLIYYSQIVNDFQKGDIAEGYSVSREKKESFPLTVTSAQKNPTAFYLCASSIRRGGAGANVLTFGAGSRLTVL.

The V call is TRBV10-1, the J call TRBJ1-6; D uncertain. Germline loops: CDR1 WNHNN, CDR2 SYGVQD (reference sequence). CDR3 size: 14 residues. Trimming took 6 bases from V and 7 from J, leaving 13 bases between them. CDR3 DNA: TGCGCCAGCAGCGCCCGTAGAGAGAATTCACCCCTCCACTTT. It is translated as CASSARRENSPLHF.

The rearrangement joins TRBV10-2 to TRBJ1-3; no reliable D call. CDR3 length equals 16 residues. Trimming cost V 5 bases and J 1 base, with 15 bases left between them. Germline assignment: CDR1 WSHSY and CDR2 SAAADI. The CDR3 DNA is TGCGCCAGCAGTAGCGGACCGCCCGAATCTGGAAACACCATATATTTT. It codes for CASSSGPPESGNTIYF.

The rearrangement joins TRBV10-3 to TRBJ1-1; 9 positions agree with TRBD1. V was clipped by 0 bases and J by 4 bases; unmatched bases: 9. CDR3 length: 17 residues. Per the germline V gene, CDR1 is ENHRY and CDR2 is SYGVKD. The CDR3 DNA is TGTGCCATCAGTGAGTCTCCGGGACAGGGCGCAGGCACTGAAGCTTTCTTT. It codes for CAISESPGQGAGTEAFF.

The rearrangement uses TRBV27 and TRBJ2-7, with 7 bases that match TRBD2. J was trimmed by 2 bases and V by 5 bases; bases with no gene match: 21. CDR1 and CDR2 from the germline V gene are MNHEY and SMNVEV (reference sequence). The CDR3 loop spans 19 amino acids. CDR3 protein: CASSISLGRGTGTAYEQYF. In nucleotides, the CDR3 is TGTGCCAGCAGTATCTCGCTGGGGCGGGGGACCGGCACCGCCTACGAGCAGTACTTC.

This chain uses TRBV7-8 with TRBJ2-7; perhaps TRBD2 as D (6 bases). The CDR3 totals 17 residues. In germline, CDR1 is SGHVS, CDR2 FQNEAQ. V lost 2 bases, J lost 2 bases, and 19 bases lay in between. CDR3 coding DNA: TGTGCCAGCAGCTTAAACAGCGGGCCTGCACCCACCTACGAGCAGTACTTC. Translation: CASSLNSGPAPTYEQYF.

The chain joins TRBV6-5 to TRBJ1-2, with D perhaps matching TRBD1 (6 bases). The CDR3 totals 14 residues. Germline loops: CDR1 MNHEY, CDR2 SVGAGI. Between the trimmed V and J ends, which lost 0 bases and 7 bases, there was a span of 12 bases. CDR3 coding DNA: TGTGCCAGCAGTTACTCAGGGGGGGCTGGTGGCTACACCTTC. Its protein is CASSYSGGAGGYTF.

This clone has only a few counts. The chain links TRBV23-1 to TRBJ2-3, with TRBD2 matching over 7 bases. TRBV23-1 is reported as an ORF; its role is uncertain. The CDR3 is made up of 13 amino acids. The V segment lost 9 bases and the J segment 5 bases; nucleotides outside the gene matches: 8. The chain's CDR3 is CASQGRELDTQYF. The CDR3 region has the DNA TGCGCCAGTCAAGGGAGGGAATTAGATACGCAGTATTTT.

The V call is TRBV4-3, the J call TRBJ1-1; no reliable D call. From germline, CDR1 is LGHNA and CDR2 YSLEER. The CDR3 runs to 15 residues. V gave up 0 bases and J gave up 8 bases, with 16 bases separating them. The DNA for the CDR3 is TGCGCCAGCAGCCAAGATCCGGGTTTACTTCGAGAAGCTTTCTTT. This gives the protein CASSQDPGLLREAFF.

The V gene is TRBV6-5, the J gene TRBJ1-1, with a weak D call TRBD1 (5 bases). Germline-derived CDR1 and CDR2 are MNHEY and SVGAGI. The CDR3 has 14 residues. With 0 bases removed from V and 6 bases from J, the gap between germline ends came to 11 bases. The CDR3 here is CASSYSSGVAEAFF. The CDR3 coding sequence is TGTGCCAGCAGTTACTCGTCGGGGGTCGCTGAAGCTTTCTTT.

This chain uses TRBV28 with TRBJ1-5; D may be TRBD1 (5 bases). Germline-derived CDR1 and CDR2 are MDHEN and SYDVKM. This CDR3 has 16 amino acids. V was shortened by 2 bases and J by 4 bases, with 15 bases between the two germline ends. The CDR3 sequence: CASSLGVAGKNQPQHF. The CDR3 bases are TGTGCCAGCAGTTTAGGAGTCGCAGGGAAAAATCAGCCCCAGCATTTT. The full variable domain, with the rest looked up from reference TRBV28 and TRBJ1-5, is DVKVTQSSRYLVKRTGEKVFLECVQDMDHENMFWYRQDPGLGLRLIYFSYDVKMKEKGDIPEGYSVSREKKERFSLILESASTNQTSMYLCASSLGVAGKNQPQHFGDGTRLSIL.

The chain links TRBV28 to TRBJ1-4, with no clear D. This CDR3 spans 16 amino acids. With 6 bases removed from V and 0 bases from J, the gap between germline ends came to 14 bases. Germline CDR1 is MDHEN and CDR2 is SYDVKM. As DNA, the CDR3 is TGTGCCAGCAGCGCCGGTGGCAGCGCAACTAATGAAAAACTGTTTTTT. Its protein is CASSAGGSATNEKLFF.

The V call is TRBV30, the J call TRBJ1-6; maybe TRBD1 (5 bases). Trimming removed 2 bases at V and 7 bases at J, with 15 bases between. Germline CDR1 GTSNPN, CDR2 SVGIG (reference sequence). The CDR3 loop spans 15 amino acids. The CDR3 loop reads CAWSRRGTGNSPLHF. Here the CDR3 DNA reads TGTGCCTGGAGTAGGCGGGGGACGGGAAATTCACCCCTCCACTTT. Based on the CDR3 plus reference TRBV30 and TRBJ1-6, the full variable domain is SQTIHQWPATLVQPVGSPLSLECTVEGTSNPNLYWYRQAAGRGLQLLFYSVGIGQISSEVPQNLSASRPQDRQFILSSKKLLLSDSGFYLCAWSRRGTGNSPLHFGNGTRLTVT.

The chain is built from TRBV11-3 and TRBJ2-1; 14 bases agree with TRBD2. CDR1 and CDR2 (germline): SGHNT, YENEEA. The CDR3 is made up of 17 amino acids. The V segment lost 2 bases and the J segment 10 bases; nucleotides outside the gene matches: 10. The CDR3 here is CASSLMTSGGALSEQFF. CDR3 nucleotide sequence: TGTGCCAGCAGCTTAATGACTAGCGGGGGGGCCCTTAGCGAGCAGTTCTTC. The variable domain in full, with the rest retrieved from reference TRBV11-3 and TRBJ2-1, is EAGVVQSPRYKIIEKKQPVAFWCNPISGHNTLYWYLQNLGQGPELLIRYENEEAVDDSQLPKDRFSAERLKGVDSTLKIQPAELGDSAVYLCASSLMTSGGALSEQFFGPGTRLTVL.

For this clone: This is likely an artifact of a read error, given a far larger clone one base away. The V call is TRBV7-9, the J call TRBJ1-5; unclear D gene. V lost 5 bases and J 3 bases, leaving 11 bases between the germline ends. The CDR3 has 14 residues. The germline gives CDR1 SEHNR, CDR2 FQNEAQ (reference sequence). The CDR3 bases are TGTGCCAGCAGCCCAGCAGCGGACAATCAGCCCCAGCATTTT. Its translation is CASSPAADNQPQHF.

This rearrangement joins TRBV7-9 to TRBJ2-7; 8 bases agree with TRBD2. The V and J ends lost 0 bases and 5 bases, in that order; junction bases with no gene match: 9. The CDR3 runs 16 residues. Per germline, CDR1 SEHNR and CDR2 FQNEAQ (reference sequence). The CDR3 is CASSLALGAGGHEQYF. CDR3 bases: TGTGCCAGCAGCTTAGCGCTAGGGGCGGGGGGCCACGAGCAGTACTTC.

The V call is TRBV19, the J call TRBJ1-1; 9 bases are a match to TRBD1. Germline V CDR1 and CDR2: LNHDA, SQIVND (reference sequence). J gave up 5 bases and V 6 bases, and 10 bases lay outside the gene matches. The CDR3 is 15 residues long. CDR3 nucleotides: TGTGCCAGTAGGAGTACGGGACAGGGTTTGACTGAAGCTTTCTTT. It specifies CASRSTGQGLTEAFF.

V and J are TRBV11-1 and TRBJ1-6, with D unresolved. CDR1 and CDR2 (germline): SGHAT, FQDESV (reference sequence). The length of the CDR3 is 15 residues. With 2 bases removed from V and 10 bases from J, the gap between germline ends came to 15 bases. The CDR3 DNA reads TGTGCCAGCAGCTTATTGGCGGGGAATGGCTCACCCCTCCACTTT. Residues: CASSLLAGNGSPLHF. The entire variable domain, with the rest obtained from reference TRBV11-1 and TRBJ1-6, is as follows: EAEVAQSPRYKITEKSQAVAFWCDPISGHATLYWYRQILGQGPELLVQFQDESVVDDSQLPKDRFSAERLKGVDSTLKIQPAELGDSAMYLCASSLLAGNGSPLHFGNGTRLTVT.

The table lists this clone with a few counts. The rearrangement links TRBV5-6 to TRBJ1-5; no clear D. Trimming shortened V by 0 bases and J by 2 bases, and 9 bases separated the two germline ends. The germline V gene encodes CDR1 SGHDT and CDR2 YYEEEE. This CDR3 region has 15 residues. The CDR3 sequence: CASSLVAGGNQPQHF. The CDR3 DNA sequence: TGTGCCAGCAGCTTGGTAGCCGGGGGCAATCAGCCCCAGCATTTT.

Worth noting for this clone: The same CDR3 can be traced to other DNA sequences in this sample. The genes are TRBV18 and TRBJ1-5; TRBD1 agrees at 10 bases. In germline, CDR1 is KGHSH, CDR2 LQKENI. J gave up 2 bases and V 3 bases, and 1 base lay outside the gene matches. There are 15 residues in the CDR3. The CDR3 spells CASSPGTGGNQPQHF. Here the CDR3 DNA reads TGTGCCAGCTCACCGGGGACAGGGGGCAATCAGCCCCAGCATTTT. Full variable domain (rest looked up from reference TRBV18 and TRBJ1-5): NAGVMQNPRHLVRRRGQEARLRCSPMKGHSHVYWYRQLPEEGLKFMVYLQKENIIDESGMPKERFSAEFPKEGPSILRIQQVVRGDSAAYFCASSPGTGGNQPQHFGDGTRLSIL.

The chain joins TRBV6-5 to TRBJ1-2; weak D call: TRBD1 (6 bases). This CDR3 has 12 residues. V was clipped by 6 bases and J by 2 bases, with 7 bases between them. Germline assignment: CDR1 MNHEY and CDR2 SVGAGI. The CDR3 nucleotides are TGTGCCAGCAGGCAGGGGAACTATGGCTACACCTTC. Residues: CASRQGNYGYTF.

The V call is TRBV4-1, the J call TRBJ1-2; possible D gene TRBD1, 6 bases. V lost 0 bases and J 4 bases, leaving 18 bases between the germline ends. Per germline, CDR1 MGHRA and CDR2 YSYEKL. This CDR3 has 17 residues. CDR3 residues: CASSQESSGQRPYGYTF. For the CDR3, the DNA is TGCGCCAGCAGCCAAGAGTCTTCAGGACAGCGGCCCTATGGCTACACCTTC.

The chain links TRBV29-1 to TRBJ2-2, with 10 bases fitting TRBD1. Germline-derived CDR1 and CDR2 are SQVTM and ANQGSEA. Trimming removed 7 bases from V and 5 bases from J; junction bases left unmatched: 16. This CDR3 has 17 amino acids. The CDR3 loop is CSASVWGDRGSTGELFF. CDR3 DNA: TGCAGCGCGAGTGTTTGGGGGGACAGGGGTTCGACCGGGGAGCTGTTTTTT.

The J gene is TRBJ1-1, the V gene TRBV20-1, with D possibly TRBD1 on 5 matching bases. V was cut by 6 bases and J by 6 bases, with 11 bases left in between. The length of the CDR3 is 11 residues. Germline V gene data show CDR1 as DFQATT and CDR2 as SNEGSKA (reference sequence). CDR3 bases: TGCAGTGCCGCATCAGGGCCTGAAGCTTTCTTT. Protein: CSAASGPEAFF.